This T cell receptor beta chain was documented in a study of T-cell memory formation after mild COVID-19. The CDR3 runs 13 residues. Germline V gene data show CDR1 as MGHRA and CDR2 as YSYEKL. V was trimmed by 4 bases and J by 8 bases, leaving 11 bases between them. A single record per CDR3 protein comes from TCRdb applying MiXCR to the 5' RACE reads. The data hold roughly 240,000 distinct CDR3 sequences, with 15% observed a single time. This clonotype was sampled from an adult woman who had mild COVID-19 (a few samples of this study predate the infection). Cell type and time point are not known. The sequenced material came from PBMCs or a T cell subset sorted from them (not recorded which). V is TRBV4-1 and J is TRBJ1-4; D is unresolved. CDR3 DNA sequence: TGCGCCAGCAGCCGCGCCCGCGGGGAAAAACTGTTTTTT. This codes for CASSRARGEKLFF.